This TCR beta chain was identified in a study of cytomegalovirus exposure and HLA in healthy donors. Study-wide points: Researchers reported from a later analysis that most CMV-associated TCR beta chains appeared HLA-restricted.

For this clone: Antigen specificity is unknown.

Primers for the PCR totalled 60 Vbeta and 13 Jbeta. The table came from immunoSEQ multiplex PCR; TCRdb's copy has only in-frame clones and leaves some out. In the table there are just over 150,000 clones, nearly 80% of which are singletons. The sequencing sample was made of PBMCs. This clonotype was sampled from a woman aged 40 to 49 in good health and CMV-seronegative.

This chain's CDR3 is CASSLWTSGAYEQYF. The CDR3 coding sequence is TGTGCCAGCAGCTTGTGGACTAGCGGGGCCTACGAGCAGTACTTC. The rearrangement uses TRBV5-5 and TRBJ2-7; 12 bases line up with TRBD2. Germline trimming cut 1 base from V and 2 bases from J; bases unmatched to any gene: 1. CDR1 and CDR2 (germline): SGHKS, YYEKEE (reference sequence). This CDR3 spans 15 amino acids.